This TCR beta chain was documented in a study of blood T cell repertoires in COVID-19 (dated by TCRdb to about 2020). Turning to the overall study: The collaborator samples originated in the United States, Italy and Spain and spanned the acute and convalescent phases of COVID-19. The dataset comprised deeply sampled blood TCRbeta repertoires from subjects exposed to, actively infected with, or recovered from COVID-19. The sample metadata nearly always contained a de-identified subject ID, COVID-19 status, age in years and sex. The repertoires were released in a freely available public database meant as a resource for research on the immune response to SARS-CoV-2. Where available, HLA class I and class II types were taken from metadata supplied by the sample provider and were not determined by assay-based typing. Samples came from the ongoing ImmuneRACE study (first 160 participants) plus 1,254 subjects from 6 global collaborators. The prospective study material was composed of cDNA or gDNA derived from T cells, B-cell-depleted T cells, or PBMCs. On the study overall, not on this receptor specifically: Clinical and demographic metadata were provided uncurated, with the amount varying by source and participant.

The germline V gene gives CDR1 as SQVTM and CDR2 as ANQGSEA. V trim: 6 bases; J trim: 4 bases; unmatched bases: 8. Its CDR3 holds 14 amino acids, cysteine through phenylalanine. The entry retains the CDR3 DNA only, 42 bases that are in frame from base 1. With regard to this clone: There is no known antigen for this receptor. One base away there is no much larger clone; base qualities are not given.

In Seattle, one collaborating source enrolled patients while the infection was active and tracked those patients longitudinally over the course of disease. Whole blood was collected in K2EDTA tubes by collaborating institutions according to the institutions' own protocols. For TCRbeta analysis, collaborators shipped samples as frozen whole blood, isolated PBMCs, or DNA extracted from either of those sample types. The immunoSEQ Assay, a bias-controlled multiplex PCR, was used to amplify TCRbeta CDR3 regions from genomic DNA. The source study handled its data this way. The number of nucleated cells in each sample was estimated by amplification of reference gene primers within the assay. To quantify the absolute abundance of each unique TCRbeta CDR3 rearrangement, sequence reads were collapsed and filtered. Productive Simpson clonality was computed per sample as the square root of Simpson's diversity index over productive rearrangements. Drawn from immuneACCESS, this table holds only the in-frame rearrangements with V and J called that TCRdb kept. Clones are partly lost; checked studies trace under half to an unresolved V gene and leave the rest unexplained. V and J calls and clone size come straight from that table; D and trimming were deduced from the DNA. Across this sample there are about 280,000 clones, with about 88% seen only once. Together, the top ten hold approximately 10% of the sample.

The TCR was taken from a woman aged 25-40 years with COVID-19, enrolled during active disease. Input material: peripheral blood. Recombination linked TRBV29-1 to TRBJ2-2, and 7 junctional nucleotides match TRBD2. The bases are TGCAGCGTGGGGGGAGGGCGAGGCACCGGGGAGCTGTTTTTT. This gives the protein CSVGGGRGTGELFF.